The 9 T cell receptor beta chains in this list originate from one sample, sequenced in a study of blood T cell repertoires in COVID-19. The assay was immunoSEQ multiplex PCR, and TCRdb's table has in-frame clones only and misses some. The sample gives 200,000 to 250,000 clones, roughly four fifths of which show up once; 5.2% is in the top ten. The sample comprised peripheral blood. The receptors stem from a woman in her 70s with COVID-19, enrolled during active disease.

This sequence joins TRBV28 and TRBJ2-5; no clear D. The germline gives CDR1 MDHEN, CDR2 SYDVKM. V lost 5 bases and J lost 4, with 11 bases in between. This CDR3 is 13 amino acids long. CDR3 in amino acids: CASSRLGSETQYF. For the CDR3, the DNA is TGTGCCAGCAGTCGGCTCGGGTCAGAGACCCAGTACTTC.

The chain is built from TRBV3-1 (or the pseudogene TRBV3-2) and TRBJ2-1, with D possibly matching TRBD2 (5 bases). Per germline, CDR1 LGHDT and CDR2 YNNKEL (reference sequence). This CDR3 region has 16 residues. The V end lost 3 bases, the J end lost 8 bases, and 20 bases lay between the germline ends. Here the CDR3 DNA reads TGTGCCAGCAGCCACCCTTTAGCGCAACCACGGGATGAGCAGTTCTTC. Protein product: CASSHPLAQPRDEQFF.

This clone was detected a few times. J is TRBJ1-2 and V is TRBV24-1; 8 bases agree with TRBD1. V lost 4 bases to trimming and J lost 0 bases; unmatched junction nucleotides: 6. This CDR3 is built from 16 residues. Germline lookup yields CDR1 KGHDR and CDR2 SFDVKD. Here the CDR3 reads CATSDTGTGANYGYTF. Here the CDR3 DNA reads TGTGCCACCAGTGACACCGGGACAGGAGCTAACTATGGCTACACCTTC.

The V gene is TRBV28, the J gene TRBJ1-2, with TRBD1 matching 7 bases. Per germline, CDR1 MDHEN and CDR2 SYDVKM. V lost 6 bases and J lost 4; bases outside the gene matches: 23. The CDR3 is 19 residues long. The CDR3 DNA is TGTGCCAGCAGCAAGGGGGCGGGGACAGCCGCATCTTCTAGCTATGGCTACACCTTC. It is translated as CASSKGAGTAASSSYGYTF.

This clone was counted a few times. V is TRBV27 and J is TRBJ1-1, with a possible D match to TRBD1 (6 bases). V gave up 4 bases and J gave up 4 bases, with 16 bases separating them. The length of the CDR3 is 15 residues. Per the germline V gene, CDR1 is MNHEY and CDR2 is SMNVEV (reference sequence). CDR3 sequence: CASSSLSRTVTEAFF. CDR3 DNA sequence: TGTGCCAGCAGTTCCCTCAGCCGGACAGTCACTGAAGCTTTCTTT.

The J gene is TRBJ2-3, the V gene TRBV11-2, with D tentatively TRBD2 (5 bases). Trimming stripped 5 bases from V and 6 bases from J, with 15 bases between. Germline CDR1 is SGHAT and CDR2 is FQNNGV. The CDR3 spans 14 residues. This chain's CDR3 is CASSAPTQRDTQYF. CDR3 in DNA: TGTGCCAGCAGCGCCCCGACTCAGCGGGATACGCAGTATTTT.

The sample holds one count of this clone. The chain uses TRBV9 and TRBJ1-6; a weak D match, TRBD1 (5 bases). The CDR3 has 15 amino acids. V was trimmed by 0 bases and J by 7 bases, leaving 11 bases between them. In germline, CDR1 is SGDLS, CDR2 YYNGEE. CDR3 sequence reads: CASSVGSQGNSPLHF. CDR3 DNA sequence: TGTGCCAGCAGCGTAGGGTCGCAGGGAAATTCACCCCTCCACTTT.

This clone was seen more than once but under ten times. The chain employs TRBV25-1 and TRBJ2-1; TRBD1 agrees at 10 bases. Germline CDR1 and CDR2: MGHDK and SYGVNS. V dropped 5 bases and J dropped 6; count of bases not matched to a gene: 7. CDR3 length: 15 residues. CDR3: CASSNDRGRTNEQFF. As DNA, the CDR3 is TGTGCCAGCAGTAACGACAGGGGGCGTACCAATGAGCAGTTCTTC.

This chain uses TRBV11-2 with TRBJ2-1, with 15 bases aligning to TRBD2. Trimming took 3 bases from V and 7 from J; bases not matched to a gene: 1. The CDR3 extends over 15 amino acids. Germline V gene lookup returns CDR1 SGHAT and CDR2 FQNNGV. CDR3 region: CASSFGLAGGNEQFF. The DNA for the CDR3 is TGTGCCAGCAGCTTCGGACTAGCGGGAGGGAATGAGCAGTTCTTC. Looking up the rest from reference TRBV11-2 and TRBJ2-1 gives the full variable domain: EAGVAQSPRYKIIEKRQSVAFWCNPISGHATLYWYQQILGQGPKLLIQFQNNGVVDDSQLPKDRFSAERLKGVDSTLKIQPAKLEDSAVYLCASSFGLAGGNEQFFGPGTRLTVL.